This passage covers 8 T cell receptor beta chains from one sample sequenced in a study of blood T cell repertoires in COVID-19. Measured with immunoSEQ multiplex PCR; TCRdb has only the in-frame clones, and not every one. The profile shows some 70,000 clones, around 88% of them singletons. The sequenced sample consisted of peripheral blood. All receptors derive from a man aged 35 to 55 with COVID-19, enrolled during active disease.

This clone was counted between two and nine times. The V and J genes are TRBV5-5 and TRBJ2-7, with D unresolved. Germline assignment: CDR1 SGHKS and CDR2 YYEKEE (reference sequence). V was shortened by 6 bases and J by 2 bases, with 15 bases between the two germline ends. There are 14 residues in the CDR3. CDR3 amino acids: CASNDYTKTYEQYF. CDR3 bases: TGTGCCAGCAACGATTACACGAAGACCTACGAGCAGTACTTC.

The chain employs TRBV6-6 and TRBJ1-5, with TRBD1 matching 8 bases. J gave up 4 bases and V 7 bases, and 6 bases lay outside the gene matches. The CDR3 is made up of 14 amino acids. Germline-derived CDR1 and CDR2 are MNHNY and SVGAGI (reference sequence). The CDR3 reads CASTTWDRNQPQHF. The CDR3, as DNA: TGTGCCAGCACAACCTGGGACAGGAATCAGCCCCAGCATTTT.

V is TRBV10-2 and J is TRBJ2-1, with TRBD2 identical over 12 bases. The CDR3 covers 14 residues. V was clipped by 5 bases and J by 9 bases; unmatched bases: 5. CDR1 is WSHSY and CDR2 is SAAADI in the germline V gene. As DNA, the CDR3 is TGCGCCAGCAGTCCTAGCGGGGGGGCATTTGAGCAGTTCTTC. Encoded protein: CASSPSGGAFEQFF.

CDR3 in amino acids: CASSLVGGAETQYF. CDR3 in DNA: TGTGCCAGCAGCTTAGTCGGGGGGGCCGAGACCCAGTACTTC. The rearrangement joins TRBV7-2 to TRBJ2-5; 8 bases map to TRBD2. The CDR3 is made up of 14 amino acids. Per germline, CDR1 SGHTA and CDR2 FQGNSA. J lost 5 bases, V lost 1 base, and 3 bases had no gene match.

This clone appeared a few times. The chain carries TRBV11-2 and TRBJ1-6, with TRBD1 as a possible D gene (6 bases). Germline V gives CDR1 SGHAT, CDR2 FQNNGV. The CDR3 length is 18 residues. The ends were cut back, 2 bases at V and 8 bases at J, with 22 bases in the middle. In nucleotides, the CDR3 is TGTGCCAGCAGCTTAAGATTAAGGGCGGACAGTTCAGATTCACCCCTCCACTTT. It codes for CASSLRLRADSSDSPLHF.

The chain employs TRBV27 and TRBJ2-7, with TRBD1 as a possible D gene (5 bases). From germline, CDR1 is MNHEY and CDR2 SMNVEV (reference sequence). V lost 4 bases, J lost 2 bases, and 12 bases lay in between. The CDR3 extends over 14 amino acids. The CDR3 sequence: CASSYPQGTYEQYF. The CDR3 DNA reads TGTGCCAGCAGTTACCCTCAGGGAACCTACGAGCAGTACTTC.

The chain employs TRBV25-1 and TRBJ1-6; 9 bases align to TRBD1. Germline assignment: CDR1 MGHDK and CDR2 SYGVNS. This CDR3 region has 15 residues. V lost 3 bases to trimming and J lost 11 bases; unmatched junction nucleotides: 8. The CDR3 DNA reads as TGTGCCAGCAGTGATCCGGGACAGGGAAGGACACCCCTCCACTTT. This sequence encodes CASSDPGQGRTPLHF.

The CDR3 DNA sequence: TGTGCCAGCAGTGAATTCGCCTTCTCAGGCTATGGCTACACCTTC. It specifies CASSEFAFSGYGYTF. The rearrangement uses TRBV2 and TRBJ1-2; no clear D. The CDR3 has 15 residues. Trimming took off 2 bases at V and 4 bases at J, with 14 bases between the two ends. From germline, CDR1 is SNHLY and CDR2 FYNNEI.